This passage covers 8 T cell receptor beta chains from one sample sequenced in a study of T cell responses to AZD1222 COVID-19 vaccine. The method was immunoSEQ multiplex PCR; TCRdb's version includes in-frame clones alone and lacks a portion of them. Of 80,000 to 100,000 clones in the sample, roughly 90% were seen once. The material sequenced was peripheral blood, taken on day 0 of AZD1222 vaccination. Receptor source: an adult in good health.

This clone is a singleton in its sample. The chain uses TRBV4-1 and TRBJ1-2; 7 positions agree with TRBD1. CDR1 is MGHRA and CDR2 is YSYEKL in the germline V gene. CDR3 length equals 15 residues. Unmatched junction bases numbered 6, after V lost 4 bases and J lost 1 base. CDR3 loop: CASSPTGQLNYGYTF. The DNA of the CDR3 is TGCGCCAGCAGCCCAACGGGACAGCTTAACTATGGCTACACCTTC.

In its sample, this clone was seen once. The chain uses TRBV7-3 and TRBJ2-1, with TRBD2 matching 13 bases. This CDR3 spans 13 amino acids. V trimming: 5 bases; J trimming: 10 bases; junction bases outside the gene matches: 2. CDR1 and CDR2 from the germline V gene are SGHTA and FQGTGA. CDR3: CASSPGLAGEQFF. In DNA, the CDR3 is TGTGCCAGCAGCCCGGGACTAGCGGGAGAGCAGTTCTTC.

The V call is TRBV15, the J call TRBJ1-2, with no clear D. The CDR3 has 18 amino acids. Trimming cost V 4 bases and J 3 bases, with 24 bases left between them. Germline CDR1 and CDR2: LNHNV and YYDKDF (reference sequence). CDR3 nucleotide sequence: TGTGCCACCAGCAAGAAACCCACAGTTTGGAAGGAGGACTATGGCTACACCTTC. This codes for CATSKKPTVWKEDYGYTF.

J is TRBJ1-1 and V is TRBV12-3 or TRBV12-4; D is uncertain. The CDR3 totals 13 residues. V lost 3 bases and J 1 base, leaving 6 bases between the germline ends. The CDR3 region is CASSFGENTEAFF. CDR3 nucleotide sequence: TGTGCCAGCAGTTTCGGGGAGAACACTGAAGCTTTCTTT.

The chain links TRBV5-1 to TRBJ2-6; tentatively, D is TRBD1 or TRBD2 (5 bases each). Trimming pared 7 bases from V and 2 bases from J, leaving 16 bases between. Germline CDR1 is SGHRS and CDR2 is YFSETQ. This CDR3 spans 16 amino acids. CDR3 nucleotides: TGCGCCAGCGCTGGGACCCTGGTCCCTGGGGCCAACGTCCTGACTTTC. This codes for CASAGTLVPGANVLTF.

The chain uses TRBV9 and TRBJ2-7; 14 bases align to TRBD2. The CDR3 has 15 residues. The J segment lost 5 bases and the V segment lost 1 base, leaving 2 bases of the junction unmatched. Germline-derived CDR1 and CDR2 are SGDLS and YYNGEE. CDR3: CASSVLGLAGDEQYF. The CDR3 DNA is TGTGCCAGCAGCGTACTGGGACTAGCGGGAGACGAGCAGTACTTC.

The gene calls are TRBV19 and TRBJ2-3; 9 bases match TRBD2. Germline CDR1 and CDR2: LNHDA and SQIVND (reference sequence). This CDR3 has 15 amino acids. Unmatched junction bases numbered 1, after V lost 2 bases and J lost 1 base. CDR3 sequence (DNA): TGTGCCAGTAGTATATGGACTAGCGGCACAGATACGCAGTATTTT. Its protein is CASSIWTSGTDTQYF.

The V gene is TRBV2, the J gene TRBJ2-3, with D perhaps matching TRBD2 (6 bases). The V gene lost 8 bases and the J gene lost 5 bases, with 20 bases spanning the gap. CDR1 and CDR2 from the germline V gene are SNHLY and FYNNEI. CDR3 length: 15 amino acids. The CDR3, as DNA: TGTGCCAGCCATCTGGGCCGACTAGGAGGAGATACGCAGTATTTT. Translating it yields CASHLGRLGGDTQYF.